The clone carrying this T cell receptor (beta chain) was seen just once. The trim removed 1 base at V and 4 bases at J, leaving 6 bases unmatched. There are 17 residues in the CDR3. Looked up from germline, CDR1 is MGHRA and CDR2 is YSYEKL. With random hexamers, reverse transcription was performed on about 0.5 to 1 ug of RNA. MiXCR, run by TCRdb on the immunoSEQ multiplex PCR reads, gives a single entry per CDR3 protein. The sample lists 150,000 to 200,000 distinct CDR3 sequences; 95% were seen once. This specimen comes from a study of CD8 T cells in Susac syndrome. The sequenced sample was CD4+ T cells from PBMCs. The chain couples TRBV4-1 to TRBJ2-2; 10 nucleotides match TRBD1. The sequence was collected from a human donor with multiple sclerosis. This CDR3 reads CASSQVLRTGGTGELFF. In DNA form, the CDR3 reads TGCGCCAGCAGCCAAGTTCTTCGGACAGGGGGCACCGGGGAGCTGTTTTTT.